This TCR beta chain was profiled in a study of long-term antiretroviral therapy in people with HIV (dated by TCRdb to 2021 to 2024). Regarding the research as a whole: The earliest samples were collected approximately a decade before the 2015 WHO recommendation for immediate ART, a period when ART was typically delayed until CD4 counts fell. A retrospective serial study tested whether changes in peripheral blood TRB repertoire composition and diversity were associated with ART initiation and durable HIV suppression. A total of fewer than 200 cryopreserved PBMC samples were contributed to the cohort by 30 adults with confirmed HIV infection, with samples collected serially over a mean of 6 years (range 1-12). Among the 30 or so participants with HIV, eleven were female. No cross-contamination during QIAcube processing was shown when test extractions of a monoclonal T-cell line were performed alongside some 33 polyclonal samples.

Notes on this clone: This receptor's antigen is unknown. No base quality information exists; no much larger clone differs at one position.

The immunoSEQ hsTCRB v3.0 assay was used at survey level resolution to sequence the TRB variable region. The target sequencing depth for TRB was roughly 40,000-50,000 T-cell genomes per sample. Pooled TRB libraries were sequenced on an Illumina MiSeq with a v3 150-cycle kit. The study's own analysis went as follows. Repertoire analysis ran in R within a reproducible Nextflow workflow covering QC, data transformation and analysis. LymphoSeq2, an R package for exploring AIRR-Seq data, was used to implement the custom analyses. Four samples yielding fewer than 5000 total TRB sequences were excluded, leaving around 190 analyzed HIV repertoires. Among the 180 to 200 retained HIV repertoires, more than 55 were collected before ART initiation and around 130 after ART initiation. Repertoires were downsampled to 5000 TRB nucleotide sequences, with summary statistics averaged over 100 downsampling iterations. TRB sequences were retained for analysis only if CDR3 regions of at least seven amino acids were present. Diversity was measured with a Shannon entropy-derived clonality score and the Gini coefficient. Repertoire networks linked the top 5000 CDR3 amino acid sequences whenever two sequences differed by an edit distance of one. For TRB CDR3 amino acid sequences, GLIPH2 was used to predict antigen specificity groups and MHC restriction. To flag known CMV, EBV, HIV or tissue antigen associations, CDR3 amino acid sequences were matched against VDJdb and McPAS-TCR. Pre-ART, post-ART and control groups were compared with Wilcoxon signed-rank tests and Holm-Bonferroni correction. This is the immuneACCESS table as TCRdb keeps it, with only in-frame sequences that have V and J called. A part of the clones is gone; compared with another copy, unresolved V genes explain less than half, and the rest is unexplained. V and J calls plus clone size are reproduced from that table; the DNA served to infer D and trimming. The sample profile shows some 9,600 clones; less than 90% of them were found once. The ten largest clones capture around a tenth of the sample.

Participants were included only if at least one PBMC sample before ART initiation and at least two post-ART samples were available. All participants with HIV were treated in the United States of America. Before DNA extraction, cryopreserved samples containing 1-10 million PBMC were thawed and washed. At the time of the earliest PBMC sample for each participant with HIV, ages ranged from roughly 23 to 55 years. PBMC samples from each participant spanned 1-4 timepoints before ART initiation and 2-8 timepoints after ART initiation, with a median of 7 samples. Serial HIV viral load, CD4+ T-cell count, ART history and demographic data were obtained for every participant. A Qiagen kit on a QIAcube was used to extract genomic DNA from unsorted PBMC, with samples processed in batches of 12. What the authors observed across the whole study: Inferences about post-ART repertoire changes were limited because no data were available on ART adherence, viral resistance or therapy changes. Because cell numbers in pre-ART samples were limited, unsorted PBMC were profiled instead of sorted CD4+ and CD8+ T cells. Expanded TRB clones identified before ART initiation dominated the repertoire at all time points, although this dominance fluctuated and declined in many PLHIV after ART. ART initiation was associated with a significant increase in TRB diversity, but diversity stayed significantly below transplant donor controls even after long-term ART. Samples dated from 2004 to 2017, and the ART regimens used may be less effective than current ones. Narrower CDR3 length ranges were observed in HIV repertoires than in controls, and an antigen-experienced repertoire with only a slight naive shift after ART was suggested by the network structure. Since PBMC availability was limited, sequencing covered only the TCR beta chain, with no alpha chain pairing.

Its CDR3 holds 15 amino acids, cysteine through phenylalanine. Only the CDR3 region is kept as DNA, spanning 45 bases read in frame from base 1. Sequences LNHDA (CDR1) and SQIVND (CDR2) are obtained from the germline V gene (reference sequence). Trimming removed 6 bases from V and 0 bases from J, leaving 12 bases between the germline ends. The sample in question was unsorted PBMCs, obtained 0.3 years before starting antiretroviral therapy. The receptor's source is a man aged 30-40 years with HIV. This chain joins TRBV19 to TRBJ1-3; possibly the D gene is TRBD1, per 5 matching bases. At the DNA level, the sequence is TGTGCCAGTAGCCAGACAGCCAGCTCTGGAAACACCATATATTTT. Its protein reads: CASSQTASSGNTIYF.